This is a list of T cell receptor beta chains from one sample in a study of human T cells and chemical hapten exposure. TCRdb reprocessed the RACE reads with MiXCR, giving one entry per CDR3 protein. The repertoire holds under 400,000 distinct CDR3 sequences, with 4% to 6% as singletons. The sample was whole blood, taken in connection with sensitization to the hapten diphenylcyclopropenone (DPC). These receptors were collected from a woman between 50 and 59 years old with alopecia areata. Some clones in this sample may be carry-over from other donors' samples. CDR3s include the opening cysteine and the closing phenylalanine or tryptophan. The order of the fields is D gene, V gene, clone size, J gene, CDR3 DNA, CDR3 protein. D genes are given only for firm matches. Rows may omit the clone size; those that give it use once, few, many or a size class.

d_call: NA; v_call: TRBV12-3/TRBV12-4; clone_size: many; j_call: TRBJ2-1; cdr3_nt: TGTGCCAGCAGTTTGGGTCCGCGGGGGCCTGGGGAGCAGTTCTTC; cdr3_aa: CASSLGPRGPGEQFF
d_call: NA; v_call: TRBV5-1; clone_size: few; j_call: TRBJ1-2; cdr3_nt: TGCGCCAGCAGCTTCCCAGGGTCTGGCTACACCTTC; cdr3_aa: CASSFPGSGYTF
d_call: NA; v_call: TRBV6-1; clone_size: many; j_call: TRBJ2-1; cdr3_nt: TGTGCCAGCAGTAAGGGGGATGAGCAGTTCTTC; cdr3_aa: CASSKGDEQFF
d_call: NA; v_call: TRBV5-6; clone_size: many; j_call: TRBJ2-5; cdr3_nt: TGTGCCAGCATTCCACAGGGCCAAGAGACCCAGTACTTC; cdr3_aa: CASIPQGQETQYF
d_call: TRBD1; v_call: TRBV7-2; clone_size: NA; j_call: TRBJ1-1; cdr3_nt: TGTGCCAGCAGCCGCACAGGGGCTGCGGGGACTGAAGCTTTCTTT; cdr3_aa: CASSRTGAAGTEAFF
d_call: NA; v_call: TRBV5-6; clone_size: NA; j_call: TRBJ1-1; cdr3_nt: TGTGCCAGCAGCTTGGTGGCAAGCATGAACACTGAAGCTTTCTTT; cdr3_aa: CASSLVASMNTEAFF
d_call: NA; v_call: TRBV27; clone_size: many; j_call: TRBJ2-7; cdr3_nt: TGTGCCAGCAGTTTCATCGGGAGCTCCTACGAGCAGTACTTC; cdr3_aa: CASSFIGSSYEQYF
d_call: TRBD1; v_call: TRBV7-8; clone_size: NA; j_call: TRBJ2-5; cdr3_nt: TGTGCCAGCAGCTTAGACACAGGGGACCAAGAGACCCAGTACTTC; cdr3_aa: CASSLDTGDQETQYF
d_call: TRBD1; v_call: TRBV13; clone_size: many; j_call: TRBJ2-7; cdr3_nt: TGTGCCAGCAGCACTGGACAGGGGCTGAGCGAGCAGTACTTC; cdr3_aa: CASSTGQGLSEQYF
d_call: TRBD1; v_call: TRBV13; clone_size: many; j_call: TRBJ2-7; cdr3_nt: TGTGCCAGCAGCACGTACAGGGGGCCCGGGGAGCAGTACTTC; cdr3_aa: CASSTYRGPGEQYF
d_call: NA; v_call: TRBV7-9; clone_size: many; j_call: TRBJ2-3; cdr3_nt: TGTGCCAGCAGCTTAGTCATGGGGGCGCTGACAGATACGCAGTATTTT; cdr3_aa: CASSLVMGALTDTQYF
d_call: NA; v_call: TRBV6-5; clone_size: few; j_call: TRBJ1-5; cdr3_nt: TGTGCCAGCAGCTGGGCTCAGGGGAATCAGCCCCAGCATTTT; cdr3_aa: CASSWAQGNQPQHF
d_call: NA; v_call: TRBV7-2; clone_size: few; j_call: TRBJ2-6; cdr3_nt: TGTGCCAGCAGCAAGGATACAGGGTCTGGGGCCAACGTCCTGACTTTC; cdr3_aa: CASSKDTGSGANVLTF
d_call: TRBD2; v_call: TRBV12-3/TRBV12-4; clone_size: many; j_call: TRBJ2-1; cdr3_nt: TGTGCCAGCAGTTTATCTAGCGGGAATAAGTTCTTC; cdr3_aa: CASSLSSGNKFF
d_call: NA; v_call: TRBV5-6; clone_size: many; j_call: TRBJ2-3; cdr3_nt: TGTGCCAGCAGCTTGGAAGTCAGGGGAGCAGATACGCAGTATTTT; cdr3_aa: CASSLEVRGADTQYF
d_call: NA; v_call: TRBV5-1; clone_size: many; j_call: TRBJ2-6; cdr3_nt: TGCGCCAGCAGCTTGTTAGGAGGGCACTCTGGGGCCAACGTCCTGACTTTC; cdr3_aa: CASSLLGGHSGANVLTF
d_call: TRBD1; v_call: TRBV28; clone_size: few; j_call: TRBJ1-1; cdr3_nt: TGTGCCAGCAGTTCCGACAGGGGACAGAAGGGGTACACTGAAGCTTTCTTT; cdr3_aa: CASSSDRGQKGYTEAFF
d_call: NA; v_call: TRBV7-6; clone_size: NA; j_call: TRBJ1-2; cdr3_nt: TGTGCCAGCAGCTTGGGGGATCTCTATGGCTACACCTTC; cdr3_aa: CASSLGDLYGYTF
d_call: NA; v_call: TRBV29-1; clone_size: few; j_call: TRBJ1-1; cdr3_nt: TGCAGCGTTCGAGTTAATGGCATGAACACTGAAGCTTTCTTT; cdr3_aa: CSVRVNGMNTEAFF
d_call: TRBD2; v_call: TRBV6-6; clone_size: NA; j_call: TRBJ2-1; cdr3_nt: TGTGCCAGCAGCAAGAGCGGGGGGCAGTACAATGAGCAGTTCTTC; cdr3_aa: CASSKSGGQYNEQFF
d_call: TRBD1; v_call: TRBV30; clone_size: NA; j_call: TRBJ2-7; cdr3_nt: TGTGCCTGGAGTAGACAGGGGCCCTCCTACGAGCAGTACTTC; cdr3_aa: CAWSRQGPSYEQYF
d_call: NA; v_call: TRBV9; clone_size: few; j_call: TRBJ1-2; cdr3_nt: TGTGCCAGCAGCGTAGCTAATTTCTATGGCTACACCTTC; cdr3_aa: CASSVANFYGYTF
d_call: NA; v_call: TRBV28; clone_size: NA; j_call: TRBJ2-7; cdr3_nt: TGTGCCAGCAGTGGAGACGGGAGCTCCTACGAGCAGTACTTC; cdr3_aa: CASSGDGSSYEQYF
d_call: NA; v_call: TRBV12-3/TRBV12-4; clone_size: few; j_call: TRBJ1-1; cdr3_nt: TGTGCCAGCAGTTTTAGGCGTTTCCCCACTGAAGCTTTCTTT; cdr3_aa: CASSFRRFPTEAFF
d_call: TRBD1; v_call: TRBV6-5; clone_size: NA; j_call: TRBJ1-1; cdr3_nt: TGTGCCAGCAGGCTATACAGGGGAGGAAAGACTGAAGCTTTCTTT; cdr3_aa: CASRLYRGGKTEAFF
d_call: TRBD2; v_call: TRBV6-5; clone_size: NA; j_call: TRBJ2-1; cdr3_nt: TGTGCCAGCAGTTATCTGACTGGACTAGGGAGCTCCTACAATGAGCAGTTCTTC; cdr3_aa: CASSYLTGLGSSYNEQFF
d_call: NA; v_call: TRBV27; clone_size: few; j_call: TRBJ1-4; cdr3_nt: TGTGCCAGCAGTCGGACTTATCGGGCAACTAATGAAAAACTGTTTTTT; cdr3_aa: CASSRTYRATNEKLFF
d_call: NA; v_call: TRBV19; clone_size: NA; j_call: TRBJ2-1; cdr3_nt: TGTGCCACCACCGGCGGGACCTACAATGAGCAGTTCTTC; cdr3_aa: CATTGGTYNEQFF
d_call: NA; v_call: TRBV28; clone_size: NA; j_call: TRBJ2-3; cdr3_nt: TGTGCCAGCAGTCCCGCCTCTAGCACAGATACGCAGTATTTT; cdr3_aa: CASSPASSTDTQYF
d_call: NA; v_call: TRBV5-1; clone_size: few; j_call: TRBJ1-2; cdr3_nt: TGCGCCAGCAGCATAGCCGGGGGAACCTATGGCTACACCTTC; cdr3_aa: CASSIAGGTYGYTF
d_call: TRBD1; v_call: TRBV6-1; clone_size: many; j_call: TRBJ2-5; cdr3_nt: TGTGCCAGCAGCGGGACAGGGCCTCAAGAGACCCAGTACTTC; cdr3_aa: CASSGTGPQETQYF
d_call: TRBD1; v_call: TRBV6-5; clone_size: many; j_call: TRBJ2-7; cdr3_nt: TGTGCCAGCAGTTACGCCCTCCGGGACAGCCCTCCCTACGAGCAGTACTTC; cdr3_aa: CASSYALRDSPPYEQYF
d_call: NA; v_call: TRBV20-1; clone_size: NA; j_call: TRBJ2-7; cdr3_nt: TGCAGTGCTAGTTTGGGGGCCCAGTCGGACGAGCAGTACTTC; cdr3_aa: CSASLGAQSDEQYF
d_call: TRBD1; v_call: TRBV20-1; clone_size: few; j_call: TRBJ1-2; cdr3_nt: TGCAGTGCTAGAGAGGGACAGGGGTTAGGTTATGGCTACACCTTC; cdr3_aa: CSAREGQGLGYGYTF
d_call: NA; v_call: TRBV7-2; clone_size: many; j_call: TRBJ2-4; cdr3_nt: TGTGCCAGCAGCTTAAACCGCGCCAAAAACATTCAGTACTTC; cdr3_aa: CASSLNRAKNIQYF
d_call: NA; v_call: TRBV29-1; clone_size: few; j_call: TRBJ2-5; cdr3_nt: TGCAGCGTTGCGGGGGCCGAAGAGACCCAGTACTTC; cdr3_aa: CSVAGAEETQYF
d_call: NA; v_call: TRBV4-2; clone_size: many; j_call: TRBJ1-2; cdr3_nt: TGTGCCAGCAGCCCCAGGGCTAACTATGGCTACACCTTC; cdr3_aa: CASSPRANYGYTF
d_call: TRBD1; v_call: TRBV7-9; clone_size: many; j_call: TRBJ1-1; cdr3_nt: TGTGCCAGCAGCTACGGGACAGCAGAAGCTTTCTTT; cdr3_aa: CASSYGTAEAFF
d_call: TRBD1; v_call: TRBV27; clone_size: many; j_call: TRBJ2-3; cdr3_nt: TGTGCCAGCAGTTTAACCACAGGGGGCATCGGCACAGATACGCAGTATTTT; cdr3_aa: CASSLTTGGIGTDTQYF
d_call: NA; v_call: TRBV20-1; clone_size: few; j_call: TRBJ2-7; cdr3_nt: TGCAGTGCGGAAGTGCAGGGGGGTACTAAAGACGAGCAGTACTTC; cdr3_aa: CSAEVQGGTKDEQYF
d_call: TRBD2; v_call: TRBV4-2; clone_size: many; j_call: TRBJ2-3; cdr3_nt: TGTGCCAGCAGCCGAACGTTAGCGGGAGGAGGACTTAGCACAGATACGCAGTATTTT; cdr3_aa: CASSRTLAGGGLSTDTQYF
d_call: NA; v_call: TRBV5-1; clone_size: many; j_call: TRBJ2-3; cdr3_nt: TGCGCCAGCAGCTTGGGGGGACTCCCCACAGATACGCAGTATTTT; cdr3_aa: CASSLGGLPTDTQYF
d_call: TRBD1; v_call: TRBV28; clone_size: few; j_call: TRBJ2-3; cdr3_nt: TGTGCCAGCAGTCCCCCCGGCAGGGGGCCCGATACGCAGTATTTT; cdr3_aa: CASSPPGRGPDTQYF
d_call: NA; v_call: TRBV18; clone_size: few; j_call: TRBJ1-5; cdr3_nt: TGTGCCAGCTCAAAATGGGGAGAGAATCAGCCCCAGCATTTT; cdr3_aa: CASSKWGENQPQHF
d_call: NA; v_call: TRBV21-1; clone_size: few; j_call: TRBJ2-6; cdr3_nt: TGTGCCAGCAGCAAAAAACCCCCAGGGTCGGCTGGGGCCAACGTCCTGACTTTC; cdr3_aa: CASSKKPPGSAGANVLTF
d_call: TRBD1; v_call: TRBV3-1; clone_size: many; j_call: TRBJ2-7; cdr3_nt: TGTGCCAGCAGCCCCGGGACAGGGGATTTCGAGCAGTACTTC; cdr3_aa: CASSPGTGDFEQYF
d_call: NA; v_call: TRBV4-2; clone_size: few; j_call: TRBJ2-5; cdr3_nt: TGTGCCAGCAGCCAAGATTTGGTCGGCAGGGGACTCCAAGAGACCCAGTACTTC; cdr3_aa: CASSQDLVGRGLQETQYF